This TCR beta chain was observed in a study of OX40 agonist ivuxolimab in advanced cancers. Study-wide context: Treatment of patients was with ivuxolimab, an agonistic anti-OX40 (CD134) antibody.

Trimming took 3 bases from V and 3 from J, leaving 17 bases between them. CDR1 LNHDA and CDR2 SQIVND come from the germline V gene (reference sequence). CDR3 size: 16 residues. Assay: immunoSEQ multiplex PCR; the TCRdb copy retains only in-frame clones and omits some. The repertoire holds 70,000 or so clones, with roughly 89% as singletons. The J gene is TRBJ1-1, the V gene TRBV19; D not certain. The clonotype was recovered from an adult with an advanced solid tumor such as melanoma, head and neck, liver or kidney cancer. The sequencing used CD4+ or CD8+ T cells sorted from blood, collected in a trial of the OX40 agonist ivuxolimab. The CDR3 region has the DNA TGTGCCAGTAGTATGCCTCCAGGAACCCAGGACACTGAAGCTTTCTTT. Amino acid sequence: CASSMPPGTQDTEAFF. The full variable domain, completed using reference TRBV19 and TRBJ1-1, is DGGITQSPKYLFRKEGQNVTLSCEQNLNHDAMYWYRQDPGQGLRLIYYSQIVNDFQKGDIAEGYSVSREKKESFPLTVTSAQKNPTAFYLCASSMPPGTQDTEAFFGQGTRLTVV.